This T cell receptor beta chain was sequenced in a study of blood T cell repertoires in COVID-19. On the study more broadly: Collection of acute and convalescent COVID-19 samples took place in the United States, Italy and Spain. T cells, B-cell-depleted T cells, or PBMCs provided the cDNA or gDNA that served as material.

V was clipped by 6 bases and J by 6 bases, with 15 bases between them. Germline V lookup: CDR1 WSHSY, CDR2 SAAADI. The CDR3 consists of 14 residues. In the study's own analysis: Reference gene primer amplification gave estimated nucleated cell counts. This table comes from immunoSEQ multiplex PCR, and its TCRdb copy is limited to in-frame clones, with some not included. V and J calls and clone size follow that table, whereas D and trimming were derived from the DNA. The table lists approximately 100,000 clones, approximately 91% of them singletons. The chain carries TRBV10-2 and TRBJ1-5, with D perhaps TRBD1 (6 bases). Sequencing used peripheral blood. The source is a woman in her sixties with acute or convalescent COVID-19. The CDR3 loop is CASRGGARGQPQHF. The DNA of the CDR3 is TGCGCCAGCAGAGGGGGGGCGCGAGGTCAGCCCCAGCATTTT.